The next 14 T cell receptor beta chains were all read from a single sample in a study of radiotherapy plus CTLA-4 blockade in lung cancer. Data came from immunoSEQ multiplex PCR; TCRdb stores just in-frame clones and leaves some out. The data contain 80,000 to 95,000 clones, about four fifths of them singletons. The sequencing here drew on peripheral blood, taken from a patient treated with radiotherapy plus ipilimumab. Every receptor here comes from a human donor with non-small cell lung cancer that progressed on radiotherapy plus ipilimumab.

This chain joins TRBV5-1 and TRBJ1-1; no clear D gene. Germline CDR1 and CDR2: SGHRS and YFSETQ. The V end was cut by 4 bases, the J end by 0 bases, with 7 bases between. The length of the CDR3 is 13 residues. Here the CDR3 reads CASSEDLNTEAFF. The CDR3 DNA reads TGCGCCAGCAGCGAAGACCTGAACACTGAAGCTTTCTTT.

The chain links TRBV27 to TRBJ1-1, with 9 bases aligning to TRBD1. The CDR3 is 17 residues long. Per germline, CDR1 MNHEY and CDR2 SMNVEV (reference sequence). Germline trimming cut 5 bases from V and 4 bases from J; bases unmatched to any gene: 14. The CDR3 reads CASSKGDRVTRGTEAFF. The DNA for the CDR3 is TGTGCCAGCAGTAAAGGGGACAGGGTTACGCGGGGCACTGAAGCTTTCTTT.

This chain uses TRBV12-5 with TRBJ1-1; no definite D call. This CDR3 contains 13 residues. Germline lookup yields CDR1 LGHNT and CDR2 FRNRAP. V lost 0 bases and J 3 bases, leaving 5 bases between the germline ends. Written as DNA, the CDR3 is TGTGCTAGTGGTTTGGTAGAGGACACTGAAGCTTTCTTT. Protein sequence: CASGLVEDTEAFF.

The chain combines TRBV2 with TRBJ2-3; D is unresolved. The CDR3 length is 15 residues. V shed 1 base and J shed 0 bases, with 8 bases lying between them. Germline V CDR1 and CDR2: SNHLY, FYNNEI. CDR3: CASSEGRSSTDTQYF. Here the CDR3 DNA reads TGTGCCAGCAGTGAAGGCCGTTCCAGCACAGATACGCAGTATTTT.

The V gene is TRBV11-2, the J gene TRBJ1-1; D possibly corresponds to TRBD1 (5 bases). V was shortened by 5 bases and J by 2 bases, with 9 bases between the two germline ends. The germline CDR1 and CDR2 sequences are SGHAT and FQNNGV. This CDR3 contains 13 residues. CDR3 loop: CASSPRGNTEAFF. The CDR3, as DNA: TGTGCCAGCAGCCCAAGGGGTAACACTGAAGCTTTCTTT.

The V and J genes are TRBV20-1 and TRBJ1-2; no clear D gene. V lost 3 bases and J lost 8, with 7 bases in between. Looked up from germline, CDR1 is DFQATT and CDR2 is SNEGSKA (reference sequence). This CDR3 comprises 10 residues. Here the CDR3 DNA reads TGCAGTGCTAGTGGGGTCGGCTACACCTTC. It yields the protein CSASGVGYTF.

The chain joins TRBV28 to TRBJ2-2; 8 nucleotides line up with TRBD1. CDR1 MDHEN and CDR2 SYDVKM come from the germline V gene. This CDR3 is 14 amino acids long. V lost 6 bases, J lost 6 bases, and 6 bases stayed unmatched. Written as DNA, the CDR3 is TGTGCCAGCAGCTACGGACAGGGTGCCGGGGAGCTGTTTTTT. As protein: CASSYGQGAGELFF.

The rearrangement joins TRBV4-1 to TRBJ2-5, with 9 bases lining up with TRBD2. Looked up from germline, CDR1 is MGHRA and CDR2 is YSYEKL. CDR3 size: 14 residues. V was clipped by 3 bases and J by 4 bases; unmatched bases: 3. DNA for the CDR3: TGCGCCAGCAGCCAGCCGACTAGCGGAGAGACCCAGTACTTC. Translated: CASSQPTSGETQYF.

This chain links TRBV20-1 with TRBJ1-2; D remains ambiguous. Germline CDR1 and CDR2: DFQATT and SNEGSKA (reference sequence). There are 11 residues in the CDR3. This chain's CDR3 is CSAGRANGYTF. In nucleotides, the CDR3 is TGCAGCGCCGGGAGGGCCAATGGCTACACCTTC.

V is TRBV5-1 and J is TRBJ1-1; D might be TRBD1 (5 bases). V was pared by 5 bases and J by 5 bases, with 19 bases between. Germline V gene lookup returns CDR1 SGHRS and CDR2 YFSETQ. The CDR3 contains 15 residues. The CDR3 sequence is CASSEGVAGTTEAFF. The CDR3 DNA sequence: TGCGCCAGCAGTGAAGGTGTGGCAGGGACGACTGAAGCTTTCTTT.

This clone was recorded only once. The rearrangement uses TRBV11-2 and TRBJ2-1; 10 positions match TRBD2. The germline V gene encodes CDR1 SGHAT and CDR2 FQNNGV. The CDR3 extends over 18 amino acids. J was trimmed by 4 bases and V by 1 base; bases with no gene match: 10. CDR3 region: CASSLVVRIAGGYNEQFF. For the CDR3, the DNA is TGTGCCAGCAGCTTAGTGGTCCGCATAGCGGGAGGTTACAATGAGCAGTTCTTC.

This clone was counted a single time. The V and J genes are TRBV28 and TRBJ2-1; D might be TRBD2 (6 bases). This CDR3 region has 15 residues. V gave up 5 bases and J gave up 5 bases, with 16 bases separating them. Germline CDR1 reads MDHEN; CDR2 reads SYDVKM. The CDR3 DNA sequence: TGTGCCAGCAGTCCAGCTGGGAGGAGGGACAATGAGCAGTTCTTC. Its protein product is CASSPAGRRDNEQFF. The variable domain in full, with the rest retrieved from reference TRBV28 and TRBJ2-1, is DVKVTQSSRYLVKRTGEKVFLECVQDMDHENMFWYRQDPGLGLRLIYFSYDVKMKEKGDIPEGYSVSREKKERFSLILESASTNQTSMYLCASSPAGRRDNEQFFGPGTRLTVL.

In DNA, the CDR3 is TGTGCCGTGGGAAAGAGCTCCTACGAGCAGTACTTC. Translation gives CAVGKSSYEQYF. The V gene is TRBV6-1, the J gene TRBJ2-7; D remains ambiguous. CDR1 is MNHNS and CDR2 is SASEGT in the germline V gene. This CDR3 comprises 12 residues. The V end lost 11 bases, the J end lost 0 bases, and 11 bases lay between the germline ends.

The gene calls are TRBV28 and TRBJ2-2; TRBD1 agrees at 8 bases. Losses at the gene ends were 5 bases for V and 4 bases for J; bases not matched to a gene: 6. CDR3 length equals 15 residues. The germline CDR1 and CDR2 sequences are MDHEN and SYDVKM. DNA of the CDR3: TGTGCCAGCAGTCCCGTGGACAGGGCCACCGGGGAGCTGTTTTTT. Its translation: CASSPVDRATGELFF.